This TCR beta chain appears in the sequencing data of a study of blood T cell repertoires in COVID-19. Study details: Samples representing acute and convalescent COVID-19 were sourced from the United States, Italy and Spain.

Sequencing used immunoSEQ multiplex PCR; TCRdb keeps in-frame clones, though not all of them. The data hold 90,000 or so clones, with roughly nine tenths observed a single time. The sample comprised peripheral blood. The sequence was obtained from a woman of 80 years or more with active COVID-19.

The CDR3 DNA sequence: TGTGCCAGCAGCTTGGGGGCGGGAGGGATAGATACGCAGTATTTT. Its translation: CASSLGAGGIDTQYF. The V call is TRBV5-4, the J call TRBJ2-3, with 9 bases fitting TRBD2. Unmatched junction bases numbered 4, after V lost 0 bases and J lost 5 bases. Germline values: CDR1 SGHNT, CDR2 YYREEE (reference sequence). CDR3 length: 15 residues.